This T cell receptor beta chain is drawn from a study of shared clonotypes between healthy human individuals. Study as a whole: The cohort comprised a couple of women and a few men. Their ages spanned 18 to 49 years. CD4 naive and CD4 memory each took three plates per donor, while CD8 naive took two and CD8 memory one.

Profiled with immunoSEQ multiplex PCR; TCRdb holds only in-frame clones, not every one. This sample yields 550,000 to 850,000 clones, of which approximately 74% are seen a single time; over 1.5% belongs to the top ten. CDR3 length: 13 residues. Trimming took 0 bases from V and 3 from J, leaving 6 bases between them. Germline CDR1 reads MNHNY; CDR2 reads SVGAGI (reference sequence). Recent acute infections and vaccinations were absent in the healthy HIV-negative adult donors. CD4+ cells underwent separation, giving CD45RA+ naive and CD45RA-negative memory subsets. This TCR came from a woman under 40 in good health. The sequencing input was memory CD4+ T cells sorted from blood. Subset of the sample: CD45RA-negative fraction. The rearrangement uses TRBV6-6 and TRBJ2-7; D is uncertain. The CDR3 DNA reads as TGTGCCAGCAGTTACTCGCTTAACTACGAGCAGTACTTC. It translates to CASSYSLNYEQYF.